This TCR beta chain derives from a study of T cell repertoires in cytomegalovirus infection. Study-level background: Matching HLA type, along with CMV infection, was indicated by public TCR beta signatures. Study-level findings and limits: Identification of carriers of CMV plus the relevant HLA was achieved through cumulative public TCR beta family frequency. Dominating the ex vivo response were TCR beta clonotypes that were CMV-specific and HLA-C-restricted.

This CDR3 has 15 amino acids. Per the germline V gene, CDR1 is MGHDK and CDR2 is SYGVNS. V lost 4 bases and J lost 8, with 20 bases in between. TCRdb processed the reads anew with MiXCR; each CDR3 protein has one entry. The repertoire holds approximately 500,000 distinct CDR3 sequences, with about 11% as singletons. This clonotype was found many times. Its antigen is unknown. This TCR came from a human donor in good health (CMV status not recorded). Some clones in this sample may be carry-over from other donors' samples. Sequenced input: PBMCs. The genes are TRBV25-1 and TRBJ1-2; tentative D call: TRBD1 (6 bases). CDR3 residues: CASSVTTGPSRGYTF. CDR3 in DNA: TGTGCCAGCAGTGTCACGACAGGCCCCTCGCGAGGCTACACCTTC.